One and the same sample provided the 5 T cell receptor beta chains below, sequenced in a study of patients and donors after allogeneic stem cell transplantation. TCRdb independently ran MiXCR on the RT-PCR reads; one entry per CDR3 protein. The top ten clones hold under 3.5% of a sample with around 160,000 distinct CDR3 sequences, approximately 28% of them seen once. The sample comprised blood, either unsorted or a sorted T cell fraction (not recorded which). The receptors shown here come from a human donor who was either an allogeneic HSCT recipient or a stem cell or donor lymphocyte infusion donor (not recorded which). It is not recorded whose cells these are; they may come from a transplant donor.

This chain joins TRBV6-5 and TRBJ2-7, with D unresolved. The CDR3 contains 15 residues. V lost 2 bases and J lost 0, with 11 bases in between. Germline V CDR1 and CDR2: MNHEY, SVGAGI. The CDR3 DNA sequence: TGTGCCAGCAGTTACGAAGCAGGAAGCTCCTACGAGCAGTACTTC. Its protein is CASSYEAGSSYEQYF.

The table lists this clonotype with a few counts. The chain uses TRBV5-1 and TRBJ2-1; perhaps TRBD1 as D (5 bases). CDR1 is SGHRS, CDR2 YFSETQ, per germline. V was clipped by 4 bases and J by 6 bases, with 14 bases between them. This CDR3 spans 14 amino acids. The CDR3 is CASSEEPRVNEQFF. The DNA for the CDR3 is TGCGCCAGCAGCGAGGAGCCCAGGGTCAATGAGCAGTTCTTC.

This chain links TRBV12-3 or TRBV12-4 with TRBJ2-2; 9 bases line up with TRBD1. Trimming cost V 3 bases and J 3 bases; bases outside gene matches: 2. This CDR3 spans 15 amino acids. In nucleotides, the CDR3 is TGTGCCAGCAGTTTGGGACAGGGTCACACCGGGGAGCTGTTTTTT. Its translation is CASSLGQGHTGELFF.

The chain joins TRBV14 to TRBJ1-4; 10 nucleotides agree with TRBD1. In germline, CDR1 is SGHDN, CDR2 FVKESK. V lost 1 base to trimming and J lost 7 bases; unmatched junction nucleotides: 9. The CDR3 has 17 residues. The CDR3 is CASSQALSGQGLEKLFF. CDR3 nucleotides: TGTGCCAGCAGCCAAGCCCTGTCGGGACAGGGGCTTGAAAAACTGTTTTTT. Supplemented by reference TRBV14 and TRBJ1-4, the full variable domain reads EAGVTQFPSHSVIEKGQTVTLRCDPISGHDNLYWYRRVMGKEIKFLLHFVKESKQDESGMPNNRFLAERTGGTYSTLKVQPAELEDSGVYFCASSQALSGQGLEKLFFGSGTQLSVL.

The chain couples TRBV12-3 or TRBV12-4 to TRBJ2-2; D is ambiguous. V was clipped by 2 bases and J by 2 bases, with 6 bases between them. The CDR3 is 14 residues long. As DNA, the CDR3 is TGTGCCAGCAGTTTATACGGAAACACCGGGGAGCTGTTTTTT. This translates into CASSLYGNTGELFF.